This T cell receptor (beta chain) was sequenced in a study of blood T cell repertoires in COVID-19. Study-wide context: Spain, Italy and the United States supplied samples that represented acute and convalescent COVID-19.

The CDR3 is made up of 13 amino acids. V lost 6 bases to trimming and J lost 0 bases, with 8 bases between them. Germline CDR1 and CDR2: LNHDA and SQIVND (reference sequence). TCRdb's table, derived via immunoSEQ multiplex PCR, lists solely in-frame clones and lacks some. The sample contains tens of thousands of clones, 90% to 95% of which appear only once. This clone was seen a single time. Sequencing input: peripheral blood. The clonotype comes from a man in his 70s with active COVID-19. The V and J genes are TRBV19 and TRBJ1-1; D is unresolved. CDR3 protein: CASRGQVNTEAFF. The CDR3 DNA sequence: TGTGCCAGTAGGGGCCAGGTGAACACTGAAGCTTTCTTT.